These T cell receptor beta chains were read from a single sample in a study. Using immunoSEQ multiplex PCR, the repertoire was profiled, and TCRdb retains in-frame clones only, with some absent. This table has some 68,000 clones, 93% appearing once. Input material: PBMCs. The receptors here all came from a man aged 35 to 55 with rheumatoid arthritis. Both conserved end residues are part of each CDR3. D genes are given only for firm matches.

TRBJ1-2,.,TRBV28,CASSNPGFGYTF,TGTGCCAGCAGTAACCCAGGGTTTGGCTACACCTTC
TRBJ2-5,.,TRBV28,CARPGQGGETQYF,TGTGCCAGACCAGGACAGGGAGGGGAGACCCAGTACTTC
TRBJ2-2,TRBD2,TRBV3-1/TRBV3-2,CASSPSGLAKTGELFF,TGTGCCAGCAGCCCCTCGGGACTAGCGAAGACCGGGGAGCTGTTTTTT
TRBJ1-6,.,TRBV11-2,CASSTRYNSPLHF,TGTGCCAGCAGCACCAGATATAATTCACCCCTCCACTTT
TRBJ1-4,.,TRBV18,CASSQNLGTATNEKLFF,TGTGCCAGCTCACAAAACCTTGGGACCGCAACTAATGAAAAACTGTTTTTT
TRBJ2-1,TRBD2,TRBV28,CASSGLAGASYNEQFF,TGTGCCAGCAGCGGACTAGCGGGTGCTTCCTACAATGAGCAGTTCTTC
TRBJ1-3,.,TRBV7-8,CASSYPGGTIYF,TGTGCCAGCAGCTATCCTGGAGGCACCATATATTTT
TRBJ1-4,.,TRBV28,CASSLDYEQAEEKLFF,TGTGCCAGCAGTTTAGACTACGAACAGGCGGAGGAAAAACTGTTTTTT
TRBJ2-2,.,TRBV28,CASSRDRRNTGELFF,TGTGCCAGCAGCCGAGACAGGCGGAACACCGGGGAGCTGTTTTTT
TRBJ2-1,TRBD1,TRBV7-9,CASRTGTGVFNEQFF,TGTGCCAGCAGGACCGGGACAGGGGTTTTCAATGAGCAGTTCTTC
TRBJ2-1,TRBD2,TRBV27,CASTLVGRGASEQFF,TGTGCCAGCACCCTGGTAGGGCGGGGGGCGAGTGAGCAGTTCTTC
TRBJ2-3,.,TRBV6-1,CASSEQGSSTDTQYF,TGTGCCAGCAGTGAACAGGGTTCTAGCACAGATACGCAGTATTTT
TRBJ1-1,TRBD1,TRBV6-6,CASSPLPGTGGSTEAFF,TGTGCCAGCAGTCCGCTACCCGGGACAGGGGGAAGTACTGAAGCTTTCTTT
TRBJ2-1,TRBD2,TRBV9,CASSSRREGYNEQFF,TGTGCCAGCAGCTCTAGGCGGGAGGGATACAATGAGCAGTTCTTC
TRBJ2-6,.,TRBV30,CAWSVGGAGANVLTF,TGTGCCTGGAGTGTTGGGGGAGCTGGGGCCAACGTCCTGACTTTC
TRBJ2-7,.,TRBV5-1,CASSPEATRGEQYF,TGCGCCAGCAGCCCGGAGGCTACCAGGGGTGAGCAGTACTTC
TRBJ2-1,TRBD1,TRBV25-1,CASSEPHGTGRNEQFF,TGTGCCAGCAGTGAACCCCACGGGACAGGGAGGAATGAGCAGTTCTTC
TRBJ1-6,.,TRBV18,CASSPRGSGNSPLHF,TGTGCCAGCTCACCCCGGGGAAGCGGCAATTCACCCCTCCACTTT
TRBJ2-2,.,TRBV14,CASSQEKVYGPGELFF,TGTGCCAGCAGCCAAGAAAAAGTCTACGGGCCCGGGGAGCTGTTTTTT
TRBJ1-6,TRBD1,TRBV5-1,CASSPGDRGNSPLHF,TGCGCCAGCAGCCCGGGGGACAGGGGTAATTCACCCCTCCACTTT
TRBJ2-7,.,TRBV13,CASSLGPEVDEQYF,TGTGCCAGCAGCTTAGGTCCAGAAGTCGACGAGCAGTACTTC
TRBJ1-2,TRBD1,TRBV5-6,CASSTTGENYGYTF,TGTGCCAGCAGCACGACAGGGGAGAACTATGGCTACACCTTC
TRBJ2-3,.,TRBV7-9,CASSLASTDTQYF,TGTGCCAGCAGCTTAGCCTCCACAGATACGCAGTATTTT
TRBJ2-5,TRBD2,TRBV4-3,CASSPTSGSQETQYF,TGCGCCAGCAGTCCGACTAGCGGGTCCCAAGAGACCCAGTACTTC